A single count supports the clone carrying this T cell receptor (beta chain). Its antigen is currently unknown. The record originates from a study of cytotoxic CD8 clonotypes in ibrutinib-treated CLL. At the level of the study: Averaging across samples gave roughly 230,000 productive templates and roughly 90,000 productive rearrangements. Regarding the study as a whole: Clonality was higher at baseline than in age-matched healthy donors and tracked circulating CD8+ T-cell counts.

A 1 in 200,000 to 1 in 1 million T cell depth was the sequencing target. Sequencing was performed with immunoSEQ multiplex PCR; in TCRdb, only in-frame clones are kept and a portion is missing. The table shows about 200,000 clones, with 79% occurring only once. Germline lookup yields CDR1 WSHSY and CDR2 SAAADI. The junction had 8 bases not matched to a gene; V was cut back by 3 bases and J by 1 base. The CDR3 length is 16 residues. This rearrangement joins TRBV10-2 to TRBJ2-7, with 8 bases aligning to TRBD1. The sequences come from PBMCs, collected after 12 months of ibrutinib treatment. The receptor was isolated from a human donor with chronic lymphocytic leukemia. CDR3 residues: CASSDPGQGRSYEQYF. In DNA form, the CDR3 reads TGCGCCAGCAGTGACCCCGGACAGGGCCGATCCTACGAGCAGTACTTC.